This TCR beta chain was found in a study of blood T cells in healthy people across ages. General study points: Naive CD4+ cell counts and diversity both ran higher in long-lived than in aged donors. Strong correlation existed between TCR beta diversity and naive T cell percentage.

The sample, 9 to 10 milliliters of peripheral blood, was drawn from each donor. A sample-barcoded 5' primer and a J-beta primer mix were used in a second PCR of about 7 to 12 cycles. A minimum of 2.5 million CDR3-containing paired-end reads was obtained for each sample. TCRdb redid the calling of the 5' RACE reads with MiXCR, one entry per CDR3 protein. The table includes roughly 800,000 distinct CDR3 sequences, more than 45% detected once. Concerning this clonotype: Its matching antigen is unknown.

Germline lookup yields CDR1 SGHTA and CDR2 FQGNSA. V shed 2 bases and J 5 bases; nucleotides not matched to a gene: 4. This CDR3 is built from 16 residues. Input material: blood. The chain joins TRBV7-2 to TRBJ1-6, with 9 bases fitting TRBD1. The clonotype originates from a man between 25 and 39 years old in good health. The CDR3 reads CASSLNGQGNNSPLHF. The CDR3 region has the DNA TGTGCCAGCAGCTTAAACGGACAGGGGAATAATTCACCCCTCCACTTT.